This T cell receptor (beta chain) was recovered during a study of Graves' ophthalmopathy and Graves' hyperthyroidism. On the study more broadly: If no ophthalmopathy appeared within 18 months of follow-up, hyperthyroidism was termed stable.

Amplification from RNA transcripts yielded the TCR beta CDR3 regions. First-round RT-PCR with HTBI primers preceded a second-round multiplex PCR. TCRdb re-called the multiplex PCR reads through MiXCR, storing one row per CDR3 protein. The profile shows over a million distinct CDR3 sequences, about 38% of them singletons. Newly diagnosed hyperthyroidism donors, aged 18 to 65, duration under 2 months. This sequence originates from an adult man with Graves' hyperthyroidism. Material for sequencing was peripheral blood or thyroid tissue (not recorded which).

This CDR3 is CASSPPPGGNYGYTF. The CDR3 DNA is TGTGCCAGCAGTCCGCCCCCAGGGGGGAACTATGGCTACACCTTC. The rearrangement links TRBV28 to TRBJ1-2; 7 bases are a match to TRBD1. The V and J ends lost 5 bases and 2 bases, in that order; junction bases with no gene match: 8. This CDR3 is 15 amino acids long. Germline-derived CDR1 and CDR2 are MDHEN and SYDVKM.